Listed here are 25 T cell receptor beta chains from one sample, sequenced in a study of OX40 agonist ivuxolimab in advanced cancers. Sequencing was performed with immunoSEQ multiplex PCR; in TCRdb, only in-frame clones are kept and a portion is missing. The sample consists of 15,000 to 20,000 clones, 67% of them appearing once. Sample: CD4+ or CD8+ T cells sorted from blood, taken in a trial of the OX40 agonist ivuxolimab. These receptors were collected from an adult with an advanced solid tumor such as melanoma, head and neck, liver or kidney cancer.

This clone is medium-sized in the sample. The chain carries TRBV10-3 and TRBJ1-2, with TRBD1 as a possible D gene (6 bases). V lost 3 bases and J lost 5, with 16 bases in between. Germline CDR1 reads ENHRY; CDR2 reads SYGVKD. This CDR3 has 15 residues. The CDR3 DNA is TGTGCCATCAGTGACGAATTGGGGGGCAGGTATGGCTACACCTTC. Translated: CAISDELGGRYGYTF.

The V gene is TRBV15, the J gene TRBJ2-7; 8 bases align to TRBD2. Per germline, CDR1 LNHNV and CDR2 YYDKDF (reference sequence). This CDR3 contains 13 residues. V was pared by 5 bases and J by 3 bases, with 3 bases of the junction left unmatched. The CDR3 coding sequence is TGTGCCACCAGCCATGGGACTAGCTACGAGCAGTACTTC. Residues: CATSHGTSYEQYF. Based on the CDR3 plus reference TRBV15 and TRBJ2-7, the full variable domain is DAMVIQNPRYQVTQFGKPVTLSCSQTLNHNVMYWYQQKSSQAPKLLFHYYDKDFNNEADTPDNFQSRRPNTSFCFLDIRSPGLGDTAMYLCATSHGTSYEQYFGPGTRLTVT.

The chain is built from TRBV7-9 and TRBJ2-7, with D possibly being TRBD1 (6 bases). From germline, CDR1 is SEHNR and CDR2 FQNEAQ (reference sequence). V was clipped by 4 bases and J by 2 bases, with 12 bases between them. This CDR3 has 14 residues. The CDR3 nucleotides read TGTGCCAGCAGCTCCCTACAGGGTCCCTACGAGCAGTACTTC. Translating it yields CASSSLQGPYEQYF.

This clone appeared a few times. The chain uses TRBV19 and TRBJ1-5; 7 nucleotides align to TRBD1. The CDR3 covers 15 residues. V lost 6 bases to trimming and J lost 1 base; unmatched junction nucleotides: 6. Germline V gene sequence: CDR1 LNHDA, CDR2 SQIVND (reference sequence). The CDR3 bases are TGTGCCAGTAGCGCCGGGACAGTGAGCAATCAGCCCCAGCATTTT. It codes for CASSAGTVSNQPQHF.

This clone has a single count. In DNA form, the CDR3 reads TGCGCCAGCAGCCAACCGGGCCTCTACGAGCAGTACTTC. It specifies CASSQPGLYEQYF. V and J are TRBV4-1 and TRBJ2-7; D is undetermined. This CDR3 spans 13 amino acids. The V gene lost 2 bases and the J gene lost 3 bases, with 8 bases spanning the gap. Germline-derived CDR1 and CDR2 are MGHRA and YSYEKL.

In regard to this clone: This specimen includes other DNA sequences encoding the same CDR3. The CDR3, as DNA: TGTGCCAGCAGCGTAGGGGGGACTGAAGCTTTCTTT. It codes for CASSVGGTEAFF. The chain couples TRBV9 to TRBJ1-1; TRBD1 is a possible D gene (5 bases). Trimming cost V 0 bases and J 5 bases, with 5 bases left between them. Germline V gene data show CDR1 as SGDLS and CDR2 as YYNGEE. The CDR3 is 12 amino acids. Looking up the rest from reference TRBV9 and TRBJ1-1 gives the full variable domain: DSGVTQTPKHLITATGQRVTLRCSPRSGDLSVYWYQQSLDQGLQFLIQYYNGEERAKGNILERFSAQQFPDLHSELNLSSLELGDSALYFCASSVGGTEAFFGQGTRLTVV.

J is TRBJ2-7 and V is TRBV27; 7 bases fit TRBD1. Looked up from germline, CDR1 is MNHEY and CDR2 is SMNVEV (reference sequence). Losses at the gene ends were 2 bases for V and 1 base for J; bases not matched to a gene: 5. The CDR3 has 15 amino acids. The CDR3 DNA sequence: TGTGCCAGCAGTTTAAGGGACAGCGGATCCTACGAGCAGTACTTC. Translated, it gives CASSLRDSGSYEQYF.

The V gene is TRBV7-7, the J gene TRBJ2-7; 8 bases fit TRBD1. The ends lost 1 base at V and 2 bases at J; junction bases unmatched: 1. The length of the CDR3 is 14 residues. Germline loops: CDR1 SSHAT, CDR2 FNYEAQ (reference sequence). The CDR3 nucleotides are TGTGCCAGCAGCTTAGGGACAGGGACCTACGAGCAGTACTTC. Its protein is CASSLGTGTYEQYF.

The chain employs TRBV7-7 and TRBJ2-5; a weak D match, TRBD2 (5 bases). V shed 5 bases and J shed 2 bases, with 21 bases lying between them. The CDR3 has 17 amino acids. Germline V gene lookup returns CDR1 SSHAT and CDR2 FNYEAQ (reference sequence). The DNA for the CDR3 is TGTGCCAGCAGCCATAGAAACGTAGCCGGGGAACAAGAGACCCAGTACTTC. Amino acids: CASSHRNVAGEQETQYF.

This clone appeared a few times. The V and J genes are TRBV4-1 and TRBJ2-5; tentative D call: TRBD1 (6 bases). Germline V gives CDR1 MGHRA, CDR2 YSYEKL. V was shortened by 1 base and J by 1 base, with 10 bases between the two germline ends. The CDR3 extends over 15 amino acids. DNA of the CDR3: TGCGCCAGCAGCCAAGTGGTAGGGGGCCAAGAGACCCAGTACTTC. Its translation: CASSQVVGGQETQYF.

The chain has TRBV29-1 and TRBJ2-1, with D possibly being TRBD1 or TRBD2 (6 bases each). The CDR3 loop spans 13 amino acids. The V gene's germline CDR1 is SQVTM and CDR2 ANQGSEA. Trimming took off 1 base at V and 5 bases at J, with 9 bases between the two ends. The CDR3, as DNA: TGCAGCGTTGAAGGGGGGGCTAACAATGAGCAGTTCTTC. Its protein product is CSVEGGANNEQFF.

The CDR3 DNA reads TGTGCCAGCAGCTCACCCACAGAAGAGACCCAGTACTTC. It is translated as CASSSPTEETQYF. The chain carries TRBV7-9 and TRBJ2-5; the D is unclear. CDR1 and CDR2 from the germline V gene are SEHNR and FQNEAQ (reference sequence). The CDR3 has 13 amino acids. V lost 4 bases, J lost 3 bases, and 9 bases lay in between.

The chain recombines TRBV7-8 with TRBJ2-2; the match to TRBD1 covers 8 bases. CDR1 and CDR2 from the germline V gene are SGHVS and FQNEAQ. The CDR3 loop spans 16 amino acids. Germline trimming cut 2 bases from V and 3 bases from J; bases unmatched to any gene: 5. CDR3 sequence: CASSLPDRGDTGELFF. Written as DNA, the CDR3 is TGTGCCAGCAGCTTACCCGACAGGGGCGACACCGGGGAGCTGTTTTTT. The complete variable domain, with remaining parts taken from reference TRBV7-8 and TRBJ2-2, reads GAGVSQSPRYKVAKRGQDVALRCDPISGHVSLFWYQQALGQGPEFLTYFQNEAQLDKSGLPSDRFFAERPEGSVSTLKIQRTQQEDSAVYLCASSLPDRGDTGELFFGEGSRLTVL.

This clone was detected only a few times. V is TRBV5-6 and J is TRBJ1-3, with D uncertain. From germline, CDR1 is SGHDT and CDR2 YYEEEE. The V and J ends lost 0 bases and 0 bases respectively, with 10 bases between them. This CDR3 has 16 amino acids. CDR3 DNA: TGTGCCAGCAGCTTGGGTGGGAAGAGCTCTGGAAACACCATATATTTT. Residues: CASSLGGKSSGNTIYF.

This chain uses TRBV7-2 with TRBJ1-1; D gene uncertain. Trimming took off 5 bases at V and 7 bases at J, with 14 bases between the two ends. CDR1 and CDR2 from the germline V gene are SGHTA and FQGNSA. CDR3 length: 13 residues. The CDR3 loop reads CASSPPPGLEAFF. The CDR3 bases are TGTGCCAGCAGCCCACCGCCGGGCCTTGAAGCTTTCTTT.

In this sample, this clone turned up once. The gene calls are TRBV7-8 and TRBJ2-7, with 8 positions matching TRBD2. J was trimmed by 6 bases and V by 4 bases; bases with no gene match: 8. Germline V lookup: CDR1 SGHVS, CDR2 FQNEAQ. The CDR3 length is 14 residues. The CDR3 region has the DNA TGTGCCAGCAGCTCGTTAGCGGGAACGCCCGAGCAGTACTTC. Its protein is CASSSLAGTPEQYF. The variable domain in full, completed from reference TRBV7-8 and TRBJ2-7, reads GAGVSQSPRYKVAKRGQDVALRCDPISGHVSLFWYQQALGQGPEFLTYFQNEAQLDKSGLPSDRFFAERPEGSVSTLKIQRTQQEDSAVYLCASSSLAGTPEQYFGPGTRLTVT.

The chain recombines TRBV5-6 with TRBJ2-7; the D is unclear. This CDR3 has 14 residues. With 4 bases removed from V and 2 bases from J, the gap between germline ends came to 13 bases. CDR1 and CDR2 from the germline V gene are SGHDT and YYEEEE. CDR3 region: CASSPPRGAYEQYF. The CDR3 bases are TGTGCCAGCAGCCCCCCACGTGGGGCCTACGAGCAGTACTTC.

The J gene is TRBJ2-7, the V gene TRBV29-1; TRBD2 matches 8 bases. From germline, CDR1 is SQVTM and CDR2 ANQGSEA. The CDR3 contains 11 residues. Losses at the gene ends were 6 bases for V and 6 bases for J; bases not matched to a gene: 4. DNA of the CDR3: TGCAGCGTCTTTACTAGCGGCGAGCAGTACTTC. Amino acids: CSVFTSGEQYF.

The chain joins TRBV7-8 to TRBJ2-1; D gene ambiguous. The V gene's germline CDR1 is SGHVS and CDR2 FQNEAQ. The CDR3 runs to 16 residues. V was shortened by 2 bases and J by 7 bases, with 18 bases between the two germline ends. DNA for the CDR3: TGTGCCAGCAGCTTAATCCCACCCGGGTCTAGTAATGAGCAGTTCTTC. Residues: CASSLIPPGSSNEQFF.

The chain links TRBV7-9 to TRBJ1-3; 10 bases line up with TRBD1. This CDR3 comprises 14 residues. Germline CDR1 reads SEHNR; CDR2 reads FQNEAQ (reference sequence). V lost 5 bases, J lost 6 bases, and 4 bases stayed unmatched. CDR3 protein: CASSPTGGENTIYF. The CDR3 nucleotides read TGTGCCAGCAGCCCGACAGGGGGCGAAAACACCATATATTTT.

The genes are TRBV2 and TRBJ1-1, with a possible D match to TRBD1 (5 bases). The CDR3 has 14 amino acids. Trimming pared 6 bases from V and 4 bases from J, leaving 15 bases between. Germline-derived CDR1 and CDR2 are SNHLY and FYNNEI. In DNA, the CDR3 is TGTGCCAGCAGGGGCCCTTTGGGGACCACTGAAGCTTTCTTT. Translation gives CASRGPLGTTEAFF.

This clone was observed a handful of times. The gene calls are TRBV19 and TRBJ2-7; a possible D gene is TRBD2 (5 bases). CDR3 length: 14 residues. V lost 3 bases and J 0 bases, leaving 9 bases between the germline ends. Per germline, CDR1 LNHDA and CDR2 SQIVND (reference sequence). In DNA form, the CDR3 reads TGTGCCAGTAGTATCGCGGCGGGCTCCTACGAGCAGTACTTC. Residues: CASSIAAGSYEQYF.

This clone was detected only once. This chain joins TRBV7-2 and TRBJ2-7, with 7 bases that match TRBD1. The length of the CDR3 is 14 residues. The V gene end was trimmed by 5 bases and the J gene end by 2 bases; junction bases not matched to a gene: 6. Germline values: CDR1 SGHTA, CDR2 FQGNSA. The CDR3 sequence: CASSPTGSAYEQYF. The CDR3 DNA follows: TGTGCCAGCAGCCCGACAGGGTCCGCCTACGAGCAGTACTTC.

This chain links TRBV5-6 with TRBJ2-3; perhaps TRBD1 as D (6 bases). Germline V CDR1 and CDR2: SGHDT, YYEEEE. V was cut by 7 bases and J by 2 bases, with 17 bases left in between. The CDR3 length is 15 residues. DNA for the CDR3: TGTGCCAGCGTTCTAGGGGGTGGGATCACAGATACGCAGTATTTT. It translates to CASVLGGGITDTQYF. The variable domain in full, completed from reference TRBV5-6 and TRBJ2-3, reads DAGVTQSPTHLIKTRGQQVTLRCSPKSGHDTVSWYQQALGQGPQFIFQYYEEEERQRGNFPDRFSGHQFPNYSSELNVNALLLGDSALYLCASVLGGGITDTQYFGPGTRLTVL.

The chain uses TRBV7-9 and TRBJ1-5; a possible D gene is TRBD1 (5 bases). Germline CDR1 is SEHNR and CDR2 is FQNEAQ (reference sequence). The CDR3 runs 13 residues. Trimming cost V 3 bases and J 3 bases, with 6 bases left between them. CDR3 sequence: CASSLTDNQPQHF. DNA of the CDR3: TGTGCCAGCAGCTTGACAGACAATCAGCCCCAGCATTTT.